One T cell receptor (beta chain) is described in this entry. This entry comes from a study of blood T cell repertoires in COVID-19. As processed by the authors: By means of reference gene primer amplification, nucleated cell counts were estimated. Assay: immunoSEQ multiplex PCR; the TCRdb copy retains only in-frame clones and omits some. V and J calls and clone size are those listed in that table; D and trimming were worked out from the DNA. Among about 210,000 clones listed, approximately 90% were seen once. This CDR3 is 13 amino acids long. V dropped 2 bases and J dropped 9 bases, with 11 bases sitting between them. From germline, CDR1 is MNHEY and CDR2 SVGAGI.

Specimen: peripheral blood. This TCR was sampled from a middle-aged woman with acute or convalescent COVID-19. The chain couples TRBV6-5 to TRBJ1-5, with D unresolved. The CDR3 loop reads CASSYHLSGPQHF. The CDR3, as DNA: TGTGCCAGCAGTTACCACCTATCAGGGCCCCAGCATTTT.